This TCR beta chain derives from a study of T cell repertoires in cytomegalovirus infection. TCRdb used MiXCR to reprocess the reads, holding one entry per CDR3 protein. The sample holds more than 250,000 distinct CDR3 sequences, 25% seen once. The CDR3 runs 13 residues. From germline, CDR1 is SGHTA and CDR2 FQGNSA. In the case of this clonotype: The antigen is undetermined.

The sequenced sample was cultured PBMCs, obtained from culture after CMV antigen stimulation. This receptor was obtained from a human donor in good health (CMV status not recorded). Some clones in this sample may be carry-over from other donors' samples. The chain has TRBV7-2 and TRBJ1-5; the D is unclear. The J call may be mistaken, given a closer DNA end match to TRBJ2-3. The CDR3 protein is CTSSYRGNQPQYF. Written as DNA, the CDR3 is TGTACCAGCAGCTACCGAGGTAATCAGCCCCAGTATTTT.